The T cell receptor (beta chain) described here comes from a study of T cells in localized non-small cell lung cancer. Points from the study as a whole: Heterogeneity remains possible because sequencing was limited to only one tumor region. The study linked higher blood T cell density to longer overall survival. Uninvolved adjacent lung, not tumor, had the highest T cell clonality. Among the top 100 tumor clones, a median 57 appeared in adjacent lung.

In the case of this clone: The antigen remains undetermined.

Assay: immunoSEQ multiplex PCR; the TCRdb copy retains only in-frame clones and omits some. The data show roughly 32,000 clones, 88% seen once. The germline CDR1 and CDR2 sequences are MNHEY and SMNVEV (reference sequence). The trim removed 0 bases at V and 3 bases at J, leaving 8 bases unmatched. The CDR3 runs 17 residues. The rearrangement links TRBV27 to TRBJ2-7, with 10 bases fitting TRBD1. Here the sequenced sample was peripheral blood mononuclear cells, taken before any cancer treatment. This clonotype originated in a woman aged 35-70 years with stage III lung adenocarcinoma. The CDR3 bases are TGTGCCAGCAGTTTATCCCCCGGGACAGGGGCTTTCTACGAGCAGTACTTC. It translates to CASSLSPGTGAFYEQYF.